These 11 T cell receptor beta chains were all obtained from the same sample, sequenced in a study of vaccination effects on CD4 cells after COVID-19. For these TCRs, the target antigens are not known. Before sequencing, viral peptide pools were used by the ViraFEST assay to expand antigen-specific CD4+ T cells. Isolating CD4+ T cells followed roughly ten days of culture. Between March and December 2020, the person had a SARS-CoV-2 infection that PCR confirmed. The protocol was immunoSEQ multiplex PCR, while the TCRdb copy is restricted to in-frame clones and leaves out a portion. The data contain more than 35,000 clones, 75% of them singletons. The specimen comprised CD4+ T cells from PBMCs cultured with a peptide pool, sampled before COVID-19 vaccination. The receptors here all came from a human donor who had a prior SARS-CoV-2 infection.

V gene TRBV5-1 combines with J gene TRBJ2-2; a weak D match, TRBD1 (5 bases). CDR1 is SGHRS, CDR2 YFSETQ, per germline. V lost 7 bases and J 0 bases, leaving 13 bases between the germline ends. The length of the CDR3 is 15 residues. The CDR3 DNA sequence: TGCGCCAGCGGCAGGGCGATGACGAACACCGGGGAGCTGTTTTTT. Its translation: CASGRAMTNTGELFF.

The gene calls are TRBV7-2 and TRBJ2-3; D not certain. Per the germline V gene, CDR1 is SGHTA and CDR2 is FQGNSA. The CDR3 is made up of 15 amino acids. V shed 0 bases and J shed 1 base, with 8 bases lying between them. The CDR3 bases are TGTGCCAGCAGCTTAGCGGCTCGGGGCACAGATACGCAGTATTTT. Translating it yields CASSLAARGTDTQYF.

The chain is built from TRBV6-6 and TRBJ1-2; no firm D call. The CDR3 is 16 amino acids. The germline V and J ends were trimmed by 0 bases and 4 bases, with 15 bases remaining between them. Germline V lookup: CDR1 MNHNY, CDR2 SVGAGI (reference sequence). The CDR3 protein is CASSYSGEALRYGYTF. The CDR3 DNA reads as TGTGCCAGCAGTTACTCTGGGGAGGCTCTACGCTATGGCTACACCTTC.

J is TRBJ1-1 and V is TRBV15, with TRBD1 identical over 9 bases. The V gene end was trimmed by 5 bases and the J gene end by 0 bases; junction bases not matched to a gene: 10. The CDR3 has 17 residues. Per the germline V gene, CDR1 is LNHNV and CDR2 is YYDKDF (reference sequence). The CDR3 DNA sequence: TGTGCCACCAGCCATGCGGGGACAGGGAAATTGAACACTGAAGCTTTCTTT. This sequence encodes CATSHAGTGKLNTEAFF.

V gene TRBV6-1 combines with J gene TRBJ2-3; 10 nucleotides agree with TRBD2. Germline CDR1 and CDR2: MNHNS and SASEGT. The CDR3 sequence is 17 residues long. The V and J ends lost 0 bases and 5 bases, in that order; junction bases with no gene match: 8. CDR3 in amino acids: CASSEAKGGLARDTQYF. In DNA form, the CDR3 reads TGTGCCAGCAGTGAAGCGAAGGGGGGACTAGCGCGAGATACGCAGTATTTT.

This chain connects TRBV5-4 to TRBJ2-5, with 7 bases fitting TRBD2. The CDR3 extends over 15 amino acids. Trimming took 1 base from V and 2 from J; bases not matched to a gene: 5. Germline loops: CDR1 SGHNT, CDR2 YYREEE (reference sequence). The CDR3 bases are TGTGCCAGCAGCTTGACCCTAGCGGCTCAAGAGACCCAGTACTTC. It encodes CASSLTLAAQETQYF.

V gene TRBV30 combines with J gene TRBJ2-4, with unresolved D. V was trimmed by 7 bases and J by 0 bases, leaving 16 bases between them. CDR1 and CDR2 from the germline V gene are GTSNPN and SVGIG (reference sequence). CDR3 length equals 15 residues. In DNA form, the CDR3 reads TGTGCCTTACTTCAGATACCTGAAGCCAAAAACATTCAGTACTTC. Amino acid sequence: CALLQIPEAKNIQYF.

This clone was seen only once. V usage is TRBV11-2 and J usage is TRBJ2-3; 8 bases match TRBD2. The junction had 11 bases not matched to a gene; V was cut back by 2 bases and J by 4 bases. Germline CDR1 and CDR2: SGHAT and FQNNGV. This CDR3 spans 17 amino acids. DNA of the CDR3: TGTGCCAGCAGCTTATGGGCGGGGGGCGGGAGCGCAGATACGCAGTATTTT. Its translation: CASSLWAGGGSADTQYF.

The chain uses TRBV3-1 (or the pseudogene TRBV3-2) and TRBJ2-1; 9 nucleotides agree with TRBD2. The CDR3 length is 18 residues. V was clipped by 4 bases and J by 0 bases; unmatched bases: 10. Germline V lookup: CDR1 LGHDT, CDR2 YNNKEL (reference sequence). CDR3 nucleotides: TGTGCCAGCAGCCTATCCCACTTTAGCGGGAGCTCCTACAATGAGCAGTTCTTC. It codes for CASSLSHFSGSSYNEQFF.

The chain carries TRBV25-1 and TRBJ2-1; unclear D gene. The CDR3 extends over 14 amino acids. Germline V lookup: CDR1 MGHDK, CDR2 SYGVNS. The V end was cut by 6 bases, the J end by 6 bases, with 15 bases between. Written as DNA, the CDR3 is TGTGCCAGCAGCAACGTTCTGAGTCGCAATGAGCAGTTCTTC. Its protein is CASSNVLSRNEQFF. The full variable domain, rest sourced from reference TRBV25-1 and TRBJ2-1, is EADIYQTPRYLVIGTGKKITLECSQTMGHDKMYWYQQDPGMELHLIHYSYGVNSTEKGDLSSESTVSRIRTEHFPLTLESARPSHTSQYLCASSNVLSRNEQFFGPGTRLTVL.

V gene TRBV4-2 combines with J gene TRBJ1-5; D possibly corresponds to TRBD1 (5 bases). Between the trimmed V and J ends, which lost 0 bases and 2 bases, there was a span of 14 bases. The CDR3 consists of 17 residues. From germline, CDR1 is LGHNA and CDR2 YNFKEQ. CDR3 sequence reads: CASSQDWVRAGNQPQHF. CDR3 nucleotide sequence: TGTGCCAGCAGCCAAGATTGGGTCAGGGCTGGCAATCAGCCCCAGCATTTT.